The 26 T cell receptor beta chains in this list originate from one sample, sequenced in a study of shared clonotypes between healthy human individuals. TCRdb's copy holds only in-frame clones and misses some; the assay was immunoSEQ multiplex PCR. The table includes about 800,000 clones, around 96% detected once. Selected positively for CCR7 and CD45RO-negative, naive CD8 cells excluded terminally differentiated effector memory CD45RA+ cells. Sequencing was carried out using naive CD8+ T cells sorted from blood. These receptors were taken from a man between 25 and 39 years old in good health.

The CDR3 coding sequence is TGTGCCGGTTCGTCGGGGGATGAAGCTTTCTTT. Amino acid sequence: CAGSSGDEAFF. The chain has TRBV7-9 and TRBJ1-1, with a tentative D call TRBD1 (5 bases). The CDR3 totals 11 residues. V was pared by 11 bases and J by 7 bases, with 14 bases between. Germline V gene sequence: CDR1 SEHNR, CDR2 FQNEAQ (reference sequence).

This chain links TRBV4-1 with TRBJ2-5, with 8 bases identical to TRBD1. The CDR3 has 14 amino acids. V shed 1 base and J 3 bases; nucleotides not matched to a gene: 1. Germline V lookup: CDR1 MGHRA, CDR2 YSYEKL. The DNA of the CDR3 is TGCGCCAGCAGCCAAGTACAGGGGGAAGAGACCCAGTACTTC. Translating it yields CASSQVQGEETQYF.

The chain uses TRBV27 and TRBJ2-1, with TRBD2 as a possible D gene (6 bases). Trimming took 7 bases from V and 2 from J, leaving 12 bases between them. Germline CDR1 and CDR2: MNHEY and SMNVEV (reference sequence). There are 14 residues in the CDR3. The CDR3 here is CASTNSGAYNEQFF. Here the CDR3 DNA reads TGTGCCAGCACCAATAGCGGTGCCTACAATGAGCAGTTCTTC.

V usage is TRBV27 and J usage is TRBJ1-5; no firm D call. The germline V gene has CDR1 MNHEY and CDR2 SMNVEV (reference sequence). Trimming shortened V by 5 bases and J by 0 bases, and 5 bases separated the two germline ends. There are 13 residues in the CDR3. The CDR3 DNA follows: TGTGCCAGCAGTCCCCATAGCAATCAGCCCCAGCATTTT. Its protein product is CASSPHSNQPQHF.

V is TRBV29-1 and J is TRBJ2-5; 10 nucleotides match TRBD2. The CDR3 has 13 amino acids. Germline trimming cut 7 bases from V and 11 bases from J; bases unmatched to any gene: 13. The germline V gene has CDR1 SQVTM and CDR2 ANQGSEA. The CDR3 spells CSALSGRFFEQYF. The CDR3 coding sequence is TGCAGCGCCCTTAGCGGGAGGTTCTTTGAGCAGTACTTC.

V and J are TRBV9 and TRBJ1-1; perhaps TRBD1 as D (5 bases). The germline V gene has CDR1 SGDLS and CDR2 YYNGEE. V was pared by 1 base and J by 6 bases, with 10 bases between. This CDR3 contains 13 residues. In DNA, the CDR3 is TGTGCCAGCAGCGTATACAGGACATCTGAAGCTTTCTTT. Encoded protein: CASSVYRTSEAFF.

The table lists this clone with a count of one. This rearrangement joins TRBV7-9 to TRBJ2-3; D may be TRBD1 or TRBD2 (5 bases each). From germline, CDR1 is SEHNR and CDR2 FQNEAQ (reference sequence). V was cut by 7 bases and J by 1 base, with 12 bases left in between. The CDR3 consists of 14 residues. The CDR3 loop is CASKGESGTDTQYF. DNA for the CDR3: TGTGCCAGCAAAGGGGAGTCGGGCACAGATACGCAGTATTTT.

The chain uses TRBV29-1 and TRBJ2-2, with a weak D call TRBD2 (5 bases). This CDR3 has 14 amino acids. Germline V gene data show CDR1 as SQVTM and CDR2 as ANQGSEA. The V gene lost 6 bases and the J gene lost 6 bases, with 17 bases spanning the gap. CDR3 bases: TGCAGCGTCCGACGGGGAACTGGATCCGGGGAGCTGTTTTTT. Residues: CSVRRGTGSGELFF.

The sample holds one count of this clone. CDR3 in DNA: TGCGCCAGCAGCCAAGAGGGGACTAGCCCTTTCTACGAGCAGTACTTC. Protein product: CASSQEGTSPFYEQYF. V gene TRBV4-3 combines with J gene TRBJ2-7; 9 nucleotides match TRBD2. From germline, CDR1 is LGHNA and CDR2 YSLEER. The CDR3 length is 16 residues. V lost 0 bases to trimming and J lost 3 bases; unmatched junction nucleotides: 6.

The V call is TRBV28, the J call TRBJ2-3; a weak D match, TRBD1 (5 bases). V lost 5 bases and J 4 bases, leaving 16 bases between the germline ends. This CDR3 is built from 15 residues. Germline CDR1 and CDR2: MDHEN and SYDVKM. The CDR3 is CASSPTLGQADTQYF. CDR3 in DNA: TGTGCCAGCAGTCCGACTTTGGGGCAGGCAGATACGCAGTATTTT.

The J gene is TRBJ2-1, the V gene TRBV28; 12 bases map to TRBD2. The CDR3 has 15 residues. CDR1 and CDR2 (germline): MDHEN, SYDVKM. Trimming took 10 bases from V and 4 from J; bases not matched to a gene: 8. CDR3 DNA: TGTGCCACCTGGACTAGCGGGATCCTTTACAATGAGCAGTTCTTC. Its protein product is CATWTSGILYNEQFF. Using reference TRBV28 and TRBJ2-1 for the parts outside the CDR3, the full variable domain is DVKVTQSSRYLVKRTGEKVFLECVQDMDHENMFWYRQDPGLGLRLIYFSYDVKMKEKGDIPEGYSVSREKKERFSLILESASTNQTSMYLCATWTSGILYNEQFFGPGTRLTVL.

The J gene is TRBJ1-2, the V gene TRBV27; the match to TRBD1 covers 8 bases. J was trimmed by 9 bases and V by 3 bases; bases with no gene match: 9. This CDR3 is built from 14 residues. The germline V gene encodes CDR1 MNHEY and CDR2 SMNVEV (reference sequence). The CDR3 here is CASSFGQGSKSYTF. The CDR3 DNA sequence: TGTGCCAGCAGTTTCGGACAGGGTAGCAAAAGCTACACCTTC.

This clone has just one count. The CDR3 reads CASSLKGDRNNEQFF. The CDR3 DNA sequence: TGTGCCAGCAGCCTCAAAGGGGATCGTAATAATGAGCAGTTCTTC. The V call is TRBV9, the J call TRBJ2-1; a weak D match, TRBD1 (5 bases). Per the germline V gene, CDR1 is SGDLS and CDR2 is YYNGEE. This CDR3 spans 15 amino acids. The V end was cut by 4 bases, the J end by 7 bases, with 18 bases between. The full variable domain, its missing parts supplied by reference TRBV9 and TRBJ2-1, is DSGVTQTPKHLITATGQRVTLRCSPRSGDLSVYWYQQSLDQGLQFLIQYYNGEERAKGNILERFSAQQFPDLHSELNLSSLELGDSALYFCASSLKGDRNNEQFFGPGTRLTVL.

The chain employs TRBV28 and TRBJ2-7; D possibly corresponds to TRBD2 (6 bases). The CDR3 spans 18 residues. Between the trimmed V and J ends, which lost 3 bases and 2 bases, there was a span of 23 bases. The germline gives CDR1 MDHEN, CDR2 SYDVKM. CDR3 protein: CASSFDSIGVGGTYEQYF. DNA for the CDR3: TGTGCCAGCAGTTTCGACAGTATTGGCGTTGGGGGGACCTACGAGCAGTACTTC.

V gene TRBV14 combines with J gene TRBJ2-7, with D unresolved. There are 14 residues in the CDR3. V dropped 1 base and J dropped 2 bases, with 9 bases sitting between them. Germline assignment: CDR1 SGHDN and CDR2 FVKESK. The CDR3 is CASSQGRTAYEQYF. CDR3 nucleotide sequence: TGTGCCAGCAGCCAAGGCAGGACCGCCTACGAGCAGTACTTC.

The rearrangement links TRBV5-1 to TRBJ2-3; a possible D gene is TRBD2 (6 bases). The V and J ends lost 2 bases and 0 bases respectively, with 16 bases between them. The CDR3 loop spans 17 amino acids. Germline-derived CDR1 and CDR2 are SGHRS and YFSETQ. In DNA, the CDR3 is TGCGCCAGCAGCTTCTCCGGGACTCATGCTAGCACAGATACGCAGTATTTT. It is translated as CASSFSGTHASTDTQYF.

This chain joins TRBV5-6 and TRBJ2-4, with D uncertain. The CDR3 is 13 residues long. Germline lookup yields CDR1 SGHDT and CDR2 YYEEEE. The V end was cut by 0 bases, the J end by 5 bases, with 6 bases between. The CDR3 DNA sequence: TGTGCCAGCAGCTTGGACCGAGAAAACATTCAGTACTTC. Translated: CASSLDRENIQYF.

The chain joins TRBV7-9 to TRBJ2-7, with D perhaps matching TRBD2 (6 bases). CDR3 length: 14 residues. Trimming took 4 bases from V and 3 from J, leaving 13 bases between them. CDR1 is SEHNR and CDR2 is FQNEAQ in the germline V gene (reference sequence). The CDR3 nucleotides are TGTGCCAGCAGCTACGGGGGACGATTCTACGAGCAGTACTTC. It is translated as CASSYGGRFYEQYF.

V is TRBV5-6 and J is TRBJ2-7; D not certain. The V gene lost 0 bases and the J gene lost 3 bases, with 10 bases spanning the gap. Per germline, CDR1 SGHDT and CDR2 YYEEEE. The CDR3 is 14 amino acids. The CDR3 loop is CASSLGPGDYEQYF. The CDR3 DNA is TGTGCCAGCAGCTTGGGCCCAGGAGACTACGAGCAGTACTTC.

This rearrangement joins TRBV27 to TRBJ2-7; perhaps TRBD2 as D (6 bases). Germline V gene sequence: CDR1 MNHEY, CDR2 SMNVEV (reference sequence). Trimming removed 6 bases from V and 5 bases from J, with 20 bases in between. CDR3 length: 15 amino acids. CDR3 sequence: CASSLEGFSPHEQYF. The CDR3 region has the DNA TGTGCCAGCAGCCTGGAGGGATTTAGCCCCCACGAGCAGTACTTC.

V gene TRBV11-2 combines with J gene TRBJ2-1; 12 bases are a match to TRBD2. CDR1 is SGHAT and CDR2 is FQNNGV in the germline V gene. The CDR3 runs to 17 residues. The V gene end was trimmed by 3 bases and the J gene end by 4 bases; junction bases not matched to a gene: 7. CDR3 sequence reads: CASSFGLAGGLYNEQFF. The CDR3 DNA sequence: TGTGCCAGCAGCTTTGGGCTAGCGGGAGGGCTATACAATGAGCAGTTCTTC.

The chain recombines TRBV27 with TRBJ2-1, with TRBD2 as a possible D gene (6 bases). The CDR3 has 15 residues. V was trimmed by 6 bases and J by 8 bases, leaving 20 bases between them. Per germline, CDR1 MNHEY and CDR2 SMNVEV (reference sequence). The CDR3 region has the DNA TGTGCCAGCAGGGAGGGCCACTTGATGATACATGAGCAGTTCTTC. This codes for CASREGHLMIHEQFF.

The rearrangement joins TRBV19 to TRBJ1-5; D not resolved. Germline V CDR1 and CDR2: LNHDA, SQIVND (reference sequence). This CDR3 is 15 amino acids long. V was pared by 4 bases and J by 0 bases, with 10 bases between. The CDR3: CASSTTAGSNQPQHF. In DNA form, the CDR3 reads TGTGCCAGTAGTACCACAGCGGGTAGCAATCAGCCCCAGCATTTT. Full variable domain (remainder filled in from reference TRBV19 and TRBJ1-5): DGGITQSPKYLFRKEGQNVTLSCEQNLNHDAMYWYRQDPGQGLRLIYYSQIVNDFQKGDIAEGYSVSREKKESFPLTVTSAQKNPTAFYLCASSTTAGSNQPQHFGDGTRLSIL.

This sequence joins TRBV2 and TRBJ2-1; 7 nucleotides agree with TRBD2. Germline loops: CDR1 SNHLY, CDR2 FYNNEI. V gave up 10 bases and J gave up 0 bases; unmatched junction bases: 6. The CDR3 runs to 14 residues. CDR3 DNA sequence: TGTGCCACGAGCGGGGAAGGCTCCTACAATGAGCAGTTCTTC. Protein product: CATSGEGSYNEQFF. Filled out from reference TRBV2 and TRBJ2-1, the complete variable domain reads EPEVTQTPSHQVTQMGQEVILRCVPISNHLYFYWYRQILGQKVEFLVSFYNNEISEKSEIFDDQFSVERPDGSNFTLKIRSTKLEDSAMYFCATSGEGSYNEQFFGPGTRLTVL.

In nucleotides, the CDR3 is TGTGCCAGCCACGGTCCGGTTAATGAGCAGTTCTTC. The encoded protein is CASHGPVNEQFF. The chain combines TRBV14 with TRBJ2-1; D is unresolved. Trimming cost V 8 bases and J 7 bases, with 12 bases left between them. From germline, CDR1 is SGHDN and CDR2 FVKESK. This CDR3 has 12 residues.

CDR3 in DNA: TGTGCCAGCAGCGTAGGGCACGGTTGGGAGCTGTTTTTT. This encodes CASSVGHGWELFF. The chain has TRBV9 and TRBJ2-2; D remains ambiguous. Germline loops: CDR1 SGDLS, CDR2 YYNGEE. This CDR3 has 13 residues. The V end lost 0 bases, the J end lost 9 bases, and 9 bases lay between the germline ends.